Following are 26 T cell receptor beta chains from one sample sequenced in a study of blood T cell repertoires in COVID-19. Method: immunoSEQ multiplex PCR; TCRdb's copy keeps in-frame clones and lacks some. The data hold approximately 210,000 clones, with approximately 87% observed a single time. The sequenced sample consisted of peripheral blood. These receptors were collected from a woman aged 70 to 79 with active or convalescent COVID-19.

V and J are TRBV2 and TRBJ1-1; the match to TRBD1 covers 9 bases. The CDR3 runs 15 residues. From germline, CDR1 is SNHLY and CDR2 FYNNEI. V lost 4 bases and J lost 5; bases outside the gene matches: 8. The CDR3, as DNA: TGTGCCAGCAGTGCGGACAGGGGTAGGGAGACTGAAGCTTTCTTT. It encodes CASSADRGRETEAFF.

The rearrangement links TRBV10-3 to TRBJ2-5, with 10 positions matching TRBD2. Germline V gene sequence: CDR1 ENHRY, CDR2 SYGVKD. Trimming cost V 3 bases and J 5 bases; bases outside gene matches: 9. The CDR3 totals 16 residues. Here the CDR3 reads CAISDASGSRWETQYF. CDR3 DNA sequence: TGTGCCATCAGTGATGCTAGCGGGAGTCGTTGGGAGACCCAGTACTTC.

This sequence joins TRBV3-1 (or the pseudogene TRBV3-2) and TRBJ2-4; no reliable D call. Germline V gives CDR1 LGHDT, CDR2 YNNKEL (reference sequence). CDR3 size: 14 residues. Deletions cut 2 bases from V and 8 bases from J, with 13 bases between. CDR3 amino acids: CASSQLRLLHIQYF. The CDR3 DNA sequence: TGTGCCAGCAGCCAACTCAGGCTACTTCACATTCAGTACTTC.

The genes are TRBV2 and TRBJ1-4; a weak D match, TRBD1 (6 bases). Trimming took 5 bases from V and 5 from J, leaving 12 bases between them. The CDR3 totals 14 residues. Looked up from germline, CDR1 is SNHLY and CDR2 is FYNNEI. This chain's CDR3 is CASSWDGQNEKLFF. The CDR3, as DNA: TGTGCCAGCAGTTGGGACGGACAGAATGAAAAACTGTTTTTT.

This clone was seen just once. The chain combines TRBV28 with TRBJ2-3; D could derive from TRBD1 or TRBD2 (7 bases each). Trimming left V 10 bases short and J 0 bases short, with 20 bases between. This CDR3 is 16 amino acids long. Germline V gives CDR1 MDHEN, CDR2 SYDVKM. In DNA form, the CDR3 reads TGTGCCACCAGGGGGGGGAGCGACCCTAGCACAGATACGCAGTATTTT. It codes for CATRGGSDPSTDTQYF.

The rearrangement links TRBV7-9 to TRBJ1-5; tentatively, D is TRBD1 (5 bases). The CDR3 sequence is 14 residues long. CDR1 and CDR2 (germline): SEHNR, FQNEAQ (reference sequence). V was shortened by 7 bases and J by 3 bases, with 13 bases between the two germline ends. The DNA of the CDR3 is TGTGCCAGCACCGTGGGGCAGAACAATCAGCCCCAGCATTTT. Protein product: CASTVGQNNQPQHF. The full variable domain, in which reference TRBV7-9 and TRBJ1-5 provide the parts outside the CDR3, is DTGVSQNPRHKITKRGQNVTFRCDPISEHNRLYWYRQTLGQGPEFLTYFQNEAQLEKSRLLSDRFSAERPKGSFSTLEIQRTEQGDSAMYLCASTVGQNNQPQHFGDGTRLSIL.

This clone came up a few times. The chain is built from TRBV5-6 and TRBJ2-5, with 7 positions matching TRBD2. There are 16 residues in the CDR3. CDR1 is SGHDT and CDR2 is YYEEEE in the germline V gene. The V and J ends lost 4 bases and 5 bases, in that order; junction bases with no gene match: 14. The CDR3 DNA reads TGTGCCAGCAGCCCAACCCCAACGGGGGGTAGGGAGACCCAGTACTTC. It encodes CASSPTPTGGRETQYF.

The V and J genes are TRBV2 and TRBJ1-5; 8 nucleotides line up with TRBD1. Germline V CDR1 and CDR2: SNHLY, FYNNEI. This CDR3 is built from 14 residues. V was clipped by 4 bases and J by 4 bases; unmatched bases: 3. DNA of the CDR3: TGTGCCAGCAGTGGACAGGGGCTAAATCAGCCCCAGCATTTT. Its translation: CASSGQGLNQPQHF.

The chain is built from TRBV6-6 and TRBJ2-5, with TRBD2 as a possible D gene (6 bases). The CDR3 contains 14 residues. Germline V gene sequence: CDR1 MNHNY, CDR2 SVGAGI (reference sequence). V shed 5 bases and J shed 6 bases, with 16 bases lying between them. For the CDR3, the DNA is TGTGCCAGCAGTCTCCCGGGGGAGGAGAAGACCCAGTACTTC. This sequence encodes CASSLPGEEKTQYF.

This clone has only a few counts. The gene calls are TRBV18 and TRBJ2-7; 7 nucleotides align to TRBD1. Germline loops: CDR1 KGHSH, CDR2 LQKENI. CDR3 length: 16 amino acids. The ends lost 2 bases at V and 2 bases at J; junction bases unmatched: 9. The CDR3 here is CASSPDDRVTPYEQYF. The DNA of the CDR3 is TGTGCCAGCTCACCAGATGACAGGGTAACCCCCTACGAGCAGTACTTC.

This sequence joins TRBV5-1 and TRBJ2-2; possibly TRBD2 for D (5 bases). CDR1 and CDR2 from the germline V gene are SGHRS and YFSETQ. V was cut by 7 bases and J by 4 bases, with 17 bases left in between. CDR3 length: 15 residues. The CDR3 region is CASQEGSGGTGELFF. DNA for the CDR3: TGCGCCAGCCAGGAAGGGAGCGGCGGCACCGGGGAGCTGTTTTTT.

The V gene is TRBV28, the J gene TRBJ1-5; maybe TRBD1 (5 bases). Trimming left V 6 bases short and J 3 bases short, with 15 bases between. The CDR3 sequence is 15 residues long. Germline CDR1 and CDR2: MDHEN and SYDVKM. CDR3 sequence reads: CASSQGGASNQPQHF. The CDR3 DNA follows: TGTGCCAGCAGCCAAGGAGGGGCTTCCAATCAGCCCCAGCATTTT.

The J gene is TRBJ2-3, the V gene TRBV7-9; tentatively, D is TRBD1 (5 bases). CDR1 and CDR2 from the germline V gene are SEHNR and FQNEAQ (reference sequence). The CDR3 sequence is 12 residues long. The V and J ends lost 3 bases and 5 bases respectively, with 6 bases between them. CDR3 in amino acids: CASSFQGDTQYF. CDR3 coding DNA: TGTGCCAGCAGCTTTCAGGGAGATACGCAGTATTTT.

This clone has a handful of counts. This chain joins TRBV5-4 and TRBJ1-2; 7 nucleotides line up with TRBD1. The CDR3 is 13 amino acids. The trim removed 1 base at V and 7 bases at J, leaving 4 bases unmatched. Germline CDR1 and CDR2: SGHNT and YYREEE (reference sequence). Here the CDR3 DNA reads TGTGCCAGCAGCTTGTACAGGGGCTTTGGCTACACCTTC. The encoded protein is CASSLYRGFGYTF.

The gene calls are TRBV27 and TRBJ2-1, with TRBD2 matching 7 bases. Unmatched junction bases numbered 8, after V lost 3 bases and J lost 3 bases. The CDR3 covers 16 residues. Germline V gene sequence: CDR1 MNHEY, CDR2 SMNVEV (reference sequence). CDR3 coding DNA: TGTGCCAGCAGTTTTAAAAGCGGGGTCGGCTACAATGAGCAGTTCTTC. This gives the protein CASSFKSGVGYNEQFF.

The V call is TRBV7-9, the J call TRBJ2-1; TRBD2 matches 9 bases. Trimming cost V 5 bases and J 3 bases; bases outside gene matches: 5. The germline V gene encodes CDR1 SEHNR and CDR2 FQNEAQ (reference sequence). CDR3 length: 15 residues. The CDR3 here is CASSAGLAIYNEQFF. Written as DNA, the CDR3 is TGTGCCAGCAGCGCGGGACTAGCAATCTACAATGAGCAGTTCTTC.

The chain links TRBV28 to TRBJ2-5; 7 bases are shared with TRBD2. V lost 6 bases to trimming and J lost 5 bases; unmatched junction nucleotides: 12. The CDR3 runs 15 residues. The germline V gene has CDR1 MDHEN and CDR2 SYDVKM. CDR3 protein: CASRPSGVLPETQYF. DNA of the CDR3: TGTGCCAGCAGGCCAAGCGGGGTCCTCCCGGAGACCCAGTACTTC.

The chain is built from TRBV2 and TRBJ2-1; D is unclear. This CDR3 is built from 11 residues. Germline V lookup: CDR1 SNHLY, CDR2 FYNNEI. The ends were cut back, 6 bases at V and 7 bases at J, with 7 bases in the middle. CDR3 nucleotides: TGTGCCAGCAGCCCCATGAATGAGCAGTTCTTC. This translates into CASSPMNEQFF.

This clone was picked up many times. The chain combines TRBV2 with TRBJ1-2, with 7 nucleotides matching TRBD1. The CDR3 sequence is 12 residues long. Germline CDR1 SNHLY, CDR2 FYNNEI. V lost 8 bases and J lost 5; bases outside the gene matches: 5. CDR3 residues: CASSGQRYGYTF. Written as DNA, the CDR3 is TGTGCCAGCTCGGGACAGCGATATGGCTACACCTTC.

This clone has just one count. The V call is TRBV2, the J call TRBJ2-6; tentatively, D is TRBD2 (6 bases). This CDR3 has 17 residues. V lost 3 bases and J lost 0, with 12 bases in between. Germline CDR1 SNHLY, CDR2 FYNNEI. The CDR3 DNA reads TGTGCCAGCAGTGACAGCGGGCGCTACTCTGGGGCCAACGTCCTGACTTTC. Translated: CASSDSGRYSGANVLTF.

J is TRBJ2-2 and V is TRBV4-1, with no clear D. V dropped 2 bases and J dropped 8 bases, with 15 bases sitting between them. The CDR3 sequence is 15 residues long. CDR1 and CDR2 from the germline V gene are MGHRA and YSYEKL. CDR3: CASSQRVVGQGELFF. Here the CDR3 DNA reads TGCGCCAGCAGCCAACGGGTGGTGGGTCAGGGGGAGCTGTTTTTT.

V and J are TRBV19 and TRBJ1-4; 8 nucleotides line up with TRBD1. With 7 bases clipped from V and 8 bases from J, the junction kept 9 bases outside the gene matches. Germline lookup yields CDR1 LNHDA and CDR2 SQIVND (reference sequence). The CDR3 totals 14 residues. This CDR3 is CASNPTGAREKLFF. Here the CDR3 DNA reads TGTGCCAGTAATCCGACAGGGGCCAGAGAAAAACTGTTTTTT.

The rearrangement joins TRBV9 to TRBJ2-1, with D perhaps matching TRBD1 (6 bases). The CDR3 contains 14 residues. Germline CDR1 and CDR2: SGDLS and YYNGEE. Deletions cut 4 bases from V and 5 bases from J, with 13 bases between. CDR3 DNA: TGTGCCAGCAGCATACAGGGTACCGACAATGAGCAGTTCTTC. The encoded protein is CASSIQGTDNEQFF.

The J gene is TRBJ2-5, the V gene TRBV28; D ambiguous. The length of the CDR3 is 12 residues. Germline CDR1 reads MDHEN; CDR2 reads SYDVKM. V shed 5 bases and J shed 4 bases, with 8 bases lying between them. CDR3 coding DNA: TGTGCCAGCAGTCGACGGGTAGAGACCCAGTACTTC. Encoded protein: CASSRRVETQYF. The full variable domain, rest sourced from reference TRBV28 and TRBJ2-5, is DVKVTQSSRYLVKRTGEKVFLECVQDMDHENMFWYRQDPGLGLRLIYFSYDVKMKEKGDIPEGYSVSREKKERFSLILESASTNQTSMYLCASSRRVETQYFGPGTRLLVL.

This chain connects TRBV19 to TRBJ1-2, with D unresolved. Germline CDR1 LNHDA, CDR2 SQIVND (reference sequence). This CDR3 has 14 amino acids. V was pared by 5 bases and J by 0 bases, with 10 bases between. As DNA, the CDR3 is TGTGCCAGTAGTGGGAGGCCCCCTAACTATGGCTACACCTTC. Translated, it gives CASSGRPPNYGYTF.

The rearrangement uses TRBV24-1 and TRBJ1-4; D call uncertain. Trimming took off 1 base at V and 4 bases at J, with 9 bases between the two ends. There are 15 residues in the CDR3. The germline V gene encodes CDR1 KGHDR and CDR2 SFDVKD. CDR3 protein: CATSDLVLVNEKLFF. The CDR3, as DNA: TGTGCCACCAGTGATTTAGTACTGGTTAATGAAAAACTGTTTTTT.